The rows below give T cell receptor beta chains drawn from one sample of a study of shared clonotypes between healthy human individuals. Sequenced by immunoSEQ multiplex PCR; TCRdb stores in-frame clones only, minus some. This table has around 2.5 million clones, 93% appearing once. Sequencing input: naive CD4+ T cells from PBMCs. The source of these receptors is a man between 18 and 35 years old in good health. Some clones in this sample may be carry-over from other donors' samples. Both conserved end residues are part of each CDR3. Each record gives: D gene, V gene, J gene, clone size, CDR3 DNA, CDR3 protein. A D gene is named only where the DNA matches it firmly. Some rows have no size entry. The others give once, few or many, or a class for an expanded clone.

>.|TRBV15|TRBJ2-7|.
TGTGCCACCAGCAGAGGGGGGCCAGGCGACGAGCAGTACTTC
CATSRGGPGDEQYF
>.|TRBV7-3|TRBJ2-1|.
TGTGCCAGCAGCGTCGGGACGTCCTACAATGAGCAGTTCTTC
CASSVGTSYNEQFF
>.|TRBV7-3|TRBJ2-7|.
TGTGCCAGCAGCTTGGAGGCAGGGGAGTCCTACGAGCAGTACTTC
CASSLEAGESYEQYF
>TRBD1|TRBV7-8|TRBJ1-1|once
TGTGCCAGCAGCCTGGGACAGGGCGGTATGAACACTGAAGCTTTCTTT
CASSLGQGGMNTEAFF
>.|TRBV27|TRBJ1-2|.
TGTGCCAGCAGTTTTCGGGGTGGCTATGGCTACACCTTC
CASSFRGGYGYTF
>TRBD2|TRBV18|TRBJ2-3|once
TGTGCCAGCTCACCATGGCTAGCGGGAGTAGACGGCACAGATACGCAGTATTTT
CASSPWLAGVDGTDTQYF
>TRBD1|TRBV9|TRBJ2-4|.
TGTGCCAGGGGGGACAGGGCAATCAAAAACATTCAGTACTTC
CARGDRAIKNIQYF
>.|TRBV19|TRBJ1-5|.
TGTGCCAGTAGCCACACATCCGGGACAACAAACAATCAGCCCCAGCATTTT
CASSHTSGTTNNQPQHF
>.|TRBV6-5|TRBJ1-5|.
TGTGCCAGCAGACCTGGACATCGAGGTCAGCCCCAGCATTTT
CASRPGHRGQPQHF
>.|TRBV11-2|TRBJ2-1|.
TGTGCCAGCAGCCCGCGATCAAACAATGAGCAGTTCTTC
CASSPRSNNEQFF
>.|TRBV29-1|TRBJ2-3|.
TGCAGCGCTCGCCGGGCCCCCTCAGATACGCAGTATTTT
CSARRAPSDTQYF
>.|TRBV18|TRBJ1-5|.
TGTGCCAGCTCCTTACGAGGGACGGAGGGTCAGCCCCAGCATTTT
CASSLRGTEGQPQHF
>.|TRBV28|TRBJ2-3|.
TGTGCCAGCAGTTTACAGGGTGTAATAGATACGCAGTATTTT
CASSLQGVIDTQYF
>.|TRBV25-1|TRBJ2-1|.
TGTGCCAGCAGCGACGATGGGGCGGAGAAATACAATGAGCAGTTCTTC
CASSDDGAEKYNEQFF
>.|TRBV5-1|TRBJ1-2|.
TGCGCCAGCAGCGCGGGGCTGGAGAGCTATGGCTACACCTTC
CASSAGLESYGYTF
>.|TRBV29-1|TRBJ2-1|.
TGCAGCGTTACCAGCGGTTTCTACAATGAGCAGTTCTTC
CSVTSGFYNEQFF
>.|TRBV6-5|TRBJ2-2|.
TGTGCCAGCAGGAGGACCCTACTGAACACCGGGGAGCTGTTTTTT
CASRRTLLNTGELFF
>TRBD2|TRBV2|TRBJ2-7|.
TGTGCCAGCAGTGATAAGGGACTAGGGATTTTCGAGCAGTACTTC
CASSDKGLGIFEQYF
>.|TRBV15|TRBJ2-7|.
TGTGCCACCAGCCCCGAACAACCGGACCCCCGGGACGAGCAGTACTTC
CATSPEQPDPRDEQYF
>.|TRBV19|TRBJ1-2|.
TGTGCCAGTACTCCTAGGGGGGCGCGTGGCTACACCTTC
CASTPRGARGYTF
>TRBD2|TRBV28|TRBJ2-1|.
TGTGCCAGCAGTTTAGGCGGGAGTAAGGACTCCTACAATGAGCAGTTCTTC
CASSLGGSKDSYNEQFF
>.|TRBV5-6|TRBJ1-5|.
TGTGCCAGCAGCTTGGCGAGTACCAATCAGCCCCAGCATTTT
CASSLASTNQPQHF
>.|TRBV28|TRBJ1-1|.
TGTGCCAGCAGTTTAGTGGCTGAAGCTTTCTTT
CASSLVAEAFF
>.|TRBV15|TRBJ2-7|.
TGTGCCACCAGCAGAGACTGGGACACGGGGCTGAAGAACTTC
CATSRDWDTGLKNF
>TRBD1|TRBV6-5|TRBJ1-2|.
TGTGCCAGCAGTAGGACAGGGCGGGATGGCTACACCTTC
CASSRTGRDGYTF
>TRBD2|TRBV7-2|TRBJ2-2|once
TGTGCCAGCAGCTCCGACTCCACTTCTGGGGGGGCCGGGGAGCTGTTTTTT
CASSSDSTSGGAGELFF
>.|TRBV4-2|TRBJ1-1|.
TGTGCCAGCAGCCAAGATTTGAGGACGGTGTCGGGGGGCGCTTTCTTT
CASSQDLRTVSGGAFF
>TRBD2|TRBV28|TRBJ2-3|.
TGTGCCAGCAGTTGGGGACTAAGCACAGATACGCAGTATTTT
CASSWGLSTDTQYF
>TRBD1|TRBV28|TRBJ1-1|.
TGTGCCAGCAGTTCCTCAGGGGGCGCTAGCACTGAAGCTTTCTTT
CASSSSGGASTEAFF
>.|TRBV28|TRBJ1-5|.
TGTGCCAGCAGCTTAGGCCAGTTGAGCAATCAGCCCCAGCATTTT
CASSLGQLSNQPQHF
>.|TRBV2|TRBJ2-6|once
TGTGCCAGCAGTCCCTTATCGGCAGGAGACCCTGGGGCCAACGTCCTGACTTTC
CASSPLSAGDPGANVLTF
>.|TRBV5-1|TRBJ2-3|.
TGCGCCAGCAGCTTGGCCGACCGCACAGATACGCAGTATTTT
CASSLADRTDTQYF
>TRBD2|TRBV14|TRBJ2-3|.
TGTGCCAGCAGCCACCGAGCGGGAGGGTTTGATACGCAGTATTTT
CASSHRAGGFDTQYF
>.|TRBV5-1|TRBJ2-7|.
TGCGCCAGCAGCCCGGCGGGGGCTTACTACGAGCAGTACTTC
CASSPAGAYYEQYF
>.|TRBV27|TRBJ2-5|once
TGTGCCAGCAGAGCTCAGGGAAAAGAGACCCAGTACTTC
CASRAQGKETQYF
>.|TRBV18|TRBJ2-5|.
TGTGCCAGCTCACCAGATGCCCCGGAGACCCAGTACTTC
CASSPDAPETQYF
>.|TRBV19|TRBJ1-3|.
TGTGCCAGTAGTACCCCTGGAGGTTCTGGAAACACCATATATTTT
CASSTPGGSGNTIYF